Detailed here is one TCR beta chain. This entry comes from a study of Ad26.COV2.S vaccination and SARS-CoV-2 variants. Study in general: Of the COV1001 trial arms, the Ad26.COV2.S arm included the donor.

The CDR3 extends over 12 amino acids. The V gene's germline CDR1 is ENHRY and CDR2 SYGVKD. V shed 6 bases and J shed 6 bases, with 12 bases lying between them. Treatment in this sample: about 20 received Ad26.COV2.S at low or high dose, single or two shots; roughly five received placebo; per-sample allocation not given. Samples came from day 63 after the first vaccine or placebo injection. Sequencing was performed with immunoSEQ multiplex PCR; in TCRdb, only in-frame clones are kept and a portion is missing. The sample shows 200,000 to 250,000 clones, around nine tenths of them seen only once. The sequence derives from a person aged 18-60 years who received the Ad26.COV2.S COVID-19 vaccine or a placebo. V gene TRBV10-3 combines with J gene TRBJ2-7; D gene uncertain. Here the sequenced sample was peripheral blood, taken in a trial of Ad26.COV2.S vaccine versus placebo. CDR3 loop: CAIRNEPVEQYF. CDR3 sequence (DNA): TGTGCCATCAGGAACGAACCGGTCGAGCAGTACTTC.